This TCR beta chain was recorded in a study of metastatic and nonmetastatic thyroid tumors. Study in general: Where malignant and benign thyroid patients were concerned, repertoires were compared across blood and tumor or nodule tissue.

Original methodology: A classifier of distant metastasis in papillary thyroid cancer was built from CDR3 differences (across clinicopathological groups). Through MiXCR, TCRdb re-clonotyped the PCR reads. Clone size and V and J calls follow TCRdb, not the original study. Here the sample spans 30,000 to 40,000 clones, about 24% being singletons. Between the trimmed V and J ends, which lost 0 bases and 8 bases, there was a span of 15 bases. This CDR3 is built from 15 residues. Germline CDR1 is SGHRS and CDR2 is YFSETQ. This clone was detected many times. Its target is unknown. Findings and caveats of the study: Relative to benign nodules, malignant thyroid tumors were reportedly characterized by significantly elevated TCR beta diversity in blood and tumor.

All patients reached thyroid surgery having received no treatment beforehand. Sequences were obtained from blood. The rearrangement links TRBV5-1 to TRBJ2-1; the D gene is possibly TRBD2 (6 bases). The clonotype comes from a female donor with papillary thyroid cancer or a benign thyroid nodule (not recorded which). Some clones in this sample may be carry-over from other donors' samples. This CDR3 reads CASSLEGTPRDEQFF. The CDR3 DNA is TGCGCCAGCAGCTTGGAAGGGACTCCCAGGGATGAGCAGTTCTTC.